This T cell receptor beta chain originates from a study of early T cells in non-severe SARS-CoV-2 infection. In this sample, this clonotype turned up many times. Each CDR3 protein gets one entry after TCRdb re-called the 5' RACE reads with MiXCR. Here the sample spans about 98,000 distinct CDR3 sequences, about 11% being singletons. This CDR3 comprises 13 residues. Germline V gene data show CDR1 as GTSNPN and CDR2 as SVGIG (reference sequence). Trimming took 2 bases from V and 12 from J, leaving 20 bases between them. The sample taken for sequencing was whole blood. The chain has TRBV30 and TRBJ2-7; a weak D match, TRBD2 (6 bases). This receptor was identified in an adult who was a healthcare worker with PCR-confirmed SARS-CoV-2 infection or an uninfected control (not recorded which). The CDR3 bases are TGTGCCTGGAGTCCCGCCGCGTTGGGGGGACGGTACTTC. The encoded protein is CAWSPAALGGRYF.